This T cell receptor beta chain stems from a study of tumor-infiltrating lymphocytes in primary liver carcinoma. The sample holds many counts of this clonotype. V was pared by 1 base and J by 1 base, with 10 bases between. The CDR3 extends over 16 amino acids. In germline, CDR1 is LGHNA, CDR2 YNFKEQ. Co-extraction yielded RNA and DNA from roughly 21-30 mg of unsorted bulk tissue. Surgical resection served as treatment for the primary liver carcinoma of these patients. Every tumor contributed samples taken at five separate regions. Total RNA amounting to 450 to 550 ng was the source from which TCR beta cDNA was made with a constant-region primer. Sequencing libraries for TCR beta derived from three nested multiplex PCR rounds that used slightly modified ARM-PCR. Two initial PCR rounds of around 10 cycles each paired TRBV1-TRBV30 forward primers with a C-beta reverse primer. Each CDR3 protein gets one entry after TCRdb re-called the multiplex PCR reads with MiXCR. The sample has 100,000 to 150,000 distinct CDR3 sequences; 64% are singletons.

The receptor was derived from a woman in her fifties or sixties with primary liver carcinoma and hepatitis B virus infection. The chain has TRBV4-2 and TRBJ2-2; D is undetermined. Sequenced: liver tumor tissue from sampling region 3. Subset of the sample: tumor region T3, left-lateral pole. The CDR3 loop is CASSQGASMNTGELFF. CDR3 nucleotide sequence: TGTGCCAGCAGCCAAGGGGCCAGTATGAACACCGGGGAGCTGTTTTTT.